There are many counts of the clone carrying this T cell receptor (beta chain). What it binds is unknown. The sample is drawn from a study of human T cells and chemical hapten exposure. Study as a whole: Donors were sensitized with 2% DPC on the upper inner arm.

Whole-study results and caveats: Sensitization with DPC brought no change to TCRs above 1 in 1000 in frequency. Expanded TCRs produced significantly more large CDR3 similarity clusters than controls did.

Trimming shortened V by 6 bases and J by 2 bases, and 18 bases separated the two germline ends. Germline CDR1 DFQATT, CDR2 SNEGSKA (reference sequence). This CDR3 is 15 amino acids long. MiXCR was run by TCRdb on the RACE reads, yielding one entry per CDR3 protein. Among 35,000 to 40,000 distinct CDR3 sequences listed, 10% were seen once. Indicated time point: pre-sensitization, week 0. The treatment denotes: therapeutic diphenylcyclopropenone sensitization with weekly scalp DPC. The authors extracted total RNA from unfractionated whole blood. The sample in question was whole blood, obtained in connection with sensitization to the hapten diphenylcyclopropenone (DPC). The sequence came from a young man with alopecia areata. Some clones in this sample may be carry-over from other donors' samples. The chain uses TRBV20-1 and TRBJ2-3; D not certain. The CDR3 nucleotides are TGCAGTGCGGTGGCAACCGGAGCGAACACAGATACGCAGTATTTT. Protein sequence: CSAVATGANTDTQYF.